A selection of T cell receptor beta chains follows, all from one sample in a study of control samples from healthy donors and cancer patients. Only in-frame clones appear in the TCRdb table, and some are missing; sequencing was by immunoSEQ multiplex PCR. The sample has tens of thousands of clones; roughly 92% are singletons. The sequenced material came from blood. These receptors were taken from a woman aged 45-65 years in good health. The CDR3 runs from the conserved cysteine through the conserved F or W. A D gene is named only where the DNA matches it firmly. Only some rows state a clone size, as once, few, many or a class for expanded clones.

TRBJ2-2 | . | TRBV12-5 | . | CASGNREGGELFF | TGTGCTAGTGGCAACCGGGAAGGCGGGGAGCTGTTTTTT
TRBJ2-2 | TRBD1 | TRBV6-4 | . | CASSPGQENTGELFF | TGTGCCAGCAGTCCGGGACAGGAGAACACCGGGGAGCTGTTTTTT
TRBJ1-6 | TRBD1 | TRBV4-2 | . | CASMGQANSPLHF | TGTGCCAGCATGGGACAGGCGAATTCACCCCTCCACTTT
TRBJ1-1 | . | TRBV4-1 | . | CASSQDPLAPGLF | TGCGCCAGCAGCCAAGATCCCCTAGCCCCGGGGCTCTTT
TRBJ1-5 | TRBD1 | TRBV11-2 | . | CASSFTRDSSYQPQHF | TGTGCCAGCAGCTTTACGCGGGACAGTTCCTATCAGCCCCAGCATTTT
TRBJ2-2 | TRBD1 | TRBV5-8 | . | CASSPLTGGGNTGELFF | TGTGCCAGCAGCCCCTTGACAGGGGGCGGTAACACCGGGGAGCTGTTTTTT
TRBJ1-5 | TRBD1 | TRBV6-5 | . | CASSLQGQQPQHF | TGTGCCAGCAGTTTACAGGGACAGCAGCCCCAGCATTTT
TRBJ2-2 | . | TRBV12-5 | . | CASGLRTGELFF | TGTGCTAGTGGTTTGAGAACCGGGGAGCTGTTTTTT
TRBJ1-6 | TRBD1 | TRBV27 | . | CASSSEGAMNSPLHF | TGTGCCAGCAGTTCCGAGGGGGCAATGAATTCACCCCTCCACTTT
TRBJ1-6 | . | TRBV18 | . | CASSPGVGDGNSPLHF | TGTGCCAGCTCACCCGGGGTGGGCGATGGAAATTCACCCCTCCACTTT
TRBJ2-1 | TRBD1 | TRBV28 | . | CASKRTGLNNEQFF | TGTGCCAGCAAAAGGACAGGGTTAAACAATGAGCAGTTCTTC
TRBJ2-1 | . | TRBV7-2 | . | CASSLSRGGSYNEQFF | TGTGCCAGCAGCTTAAGTAGGGGAGGCTCCTACAATGAGCAGTTCTTC
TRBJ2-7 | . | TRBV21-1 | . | CASSKAGTGRYEQYF | TGTGCCAGCAGCAAAGCCGGGACAGGGAGATACGAGCAGTACTTC
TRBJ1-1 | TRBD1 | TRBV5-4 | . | CASSFLDRPNTEAFF | TGTGCCAGCAGCTTCTTGGACAGGCCGAACACTGAAGCTTTCTTT
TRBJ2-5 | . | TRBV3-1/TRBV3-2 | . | CASSQTQETQYF | TGTGCCAGCAGCCAAACCCAAGAGACCCAGTACTTC
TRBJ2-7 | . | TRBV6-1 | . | CASSEVTRADSYEQYF | TGTGCCAGCAGTGAAGTTACTCGGGCAGACTCCTACGAGCAGTACTTC
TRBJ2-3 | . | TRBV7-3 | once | CASSLWAGGTDTQYF | TGTGCCAGCAGCTTATGGGCAGGGGGCACAGATACGCAGTATTTT
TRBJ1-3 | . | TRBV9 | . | CASSETVSSGNTIYF | TGTGCCAGCAGCGAAACAGTGAGCTCTGGAAACACCATATATTTT
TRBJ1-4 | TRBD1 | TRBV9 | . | CASSRTGDNEKLFF | TGTGCCAGCAGCCGGACAGGGGATAATGAAAAACTGTTTTTT
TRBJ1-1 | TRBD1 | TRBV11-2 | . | CASRLNRGGTEAFF | TGTGCCAGCAGACTTAACAGGGGTGGGACTGAAGCTTTCTTT
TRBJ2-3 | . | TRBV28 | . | CASSPPLQGGLGSTDTQYF | TGTGCCAGCAGTCCCCCGTTGCAGGGGGGACTCGGAAGCACAGATACGCAGTATTTT
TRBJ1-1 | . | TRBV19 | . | CASSKGEIANTEAFF | TGTGCCAGTAGTAAAGGGGAAATCGCGAACACTGAAGCTTTCTTT
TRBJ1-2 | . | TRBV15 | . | CATSSTGRQGLGYTF | TGTGCCACCAGCAGTACGGGACGCCAGGGACTAGGCTACACCTTC